By share, the clone carrying this T cell receptor beta chain counts as medium-sized. Every molecule of TCR cDNA had its own unique molecular identifier. TCRdb processed the 5' RACE reads anew with MiXCR; each CDR3 protein has one entry. The sample lists approximately 24,000 distinct CDR3 sequences; approximately 4.8% were seen once. This sample was taken from a study of spatial heterogeneity in lung cancer. As to time point: sample taken at primary tumor resection. Unsorted whole RNA of tumor, nontumor lung or frozen PBMC was sequenced. CDR1 and CDR2 (germline): LGHDT, YNNKEL (reference sequence). The CDR3 contains 12 residues. The V and J ends lost 8 bases and 1 base, in that order; junction bases with no gene match: 0.

Sequenced material: PBMCs, taken at surgery. The chain joins TRBV3-1 to TRBJ2-3, with 7 bases identical to TRBD2. This clonotype originated in a male donor with early-stage non-small cell lung cancer. The CDR3: CASGRGTDTQYF. CDR3 coding DNA: TGTGCCAGCGGGAGGGGCACAGATACGCAGTATTTT.